This TCR beta chain was sequenced during a study of shared clonotypes between healthy human individuals. Within Nashville, Tennessee resided all donors, each a Caucasian adult. Germline V gene lookup returns CDR1 WNHNN and CDR2 SYGVQD (reference sequence). The CDR3 is made up of 13 amino acids. V lost 4 bases and J lost 1, with 7 bases in between. The deep-level immunoSEQ assay was used. Tens of thousands of T cell genomes, or approximately 190 ng DNA, went into the sorted-subset replicate PCRs. Method: immunoSEQ multiplex PCR; TCRdb's copy keeps in-frame clones and lacks some. The table lists 1.5 million to 1.9 million clones, around 98% of them singletons. The study's findings and limits: Shared clonotypes across all four donors exceeded non-shared ones in generation probability.

On this clone: Its antigen is not known.

This receptor was identified in a man aged 25 to 40 in good health. The sequenced sample consisted of naive CD4+ T cells sorted from blood. Noted subset: CD45RA+ positively selected. The rearrangement links TRBV10-1 to TRBJ2-5, with a weak D call TRBD1 (6 bases). The CDR3 protein is CASSGTVQETQYF. CDR3 DNA sequence: TGCGCCAGCAGTGGGACAGTCCAAGAGACCCAGTACTTC.